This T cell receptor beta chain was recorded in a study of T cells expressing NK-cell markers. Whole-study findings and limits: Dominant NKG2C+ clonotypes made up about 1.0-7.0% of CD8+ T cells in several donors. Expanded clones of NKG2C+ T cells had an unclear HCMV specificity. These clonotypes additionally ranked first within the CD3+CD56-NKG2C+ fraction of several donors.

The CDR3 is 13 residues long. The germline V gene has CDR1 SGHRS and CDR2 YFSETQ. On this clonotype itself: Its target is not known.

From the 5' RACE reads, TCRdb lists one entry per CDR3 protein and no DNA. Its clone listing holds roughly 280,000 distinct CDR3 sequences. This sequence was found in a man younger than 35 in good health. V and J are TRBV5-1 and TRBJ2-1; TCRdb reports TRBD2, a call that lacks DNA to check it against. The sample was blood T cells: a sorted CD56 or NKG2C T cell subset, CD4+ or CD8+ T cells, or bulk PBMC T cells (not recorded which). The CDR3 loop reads CASTRWGGGEQFF.